This note documents a single T cell receptor (beta chain) sequence. Its antigen is undetermined. The sample originates from a study of blood T cells in healthy people across ages. The authors ran a second PCR of roughly 6 to 12 cycles using a sample-barcoded 5' primer and a J-beta primer mix. MiXCR was run by TCRdb on the 5' RACE reads, yielding one entry per CDR3 protein. Of 850,000 to 1,100,000 distinct CDR3 sequences in the sample, 35% to 40% were seen once. Whole-study results and caveats: Correlation between TCR beta diversity and naive T cell percentage was strong. Compared with aged donors, long-lived donors showed fewer expanded clones, suggesting selection. The authors considered diversity estimates from one million T cells to be underestimates.

The specimen was blood. The sequence was collected from a man aged 18 to 29 in good health.

CDR3 sequence: CASSILTGQPQHF. CDR3 coding DNA: TGTGCCAGCAGCATCCTAACGGGTCAGCCCCAGCATTTT. The chain joins TRBV21-1 to TRBJ1-5. TRBV21-1 is a recognized pseudogene. The CDR3 sequence is 13 residues long.